The 5 T cell receptor beta chains below all came from one sample that was sequenced in a study of shared clonotypes between healthy human individuals. Sequencing used immunoSEQ multiplex PCR; TCRdb keeps in-frame clones, though not all of them. The sample holds approximately 1,500,000 clones; roughly 95% are singletons and the top ten take 1.2%. Sequenced input: naive CD4+ T cells sorted from blood. Described subset: CD45RA+ positively selected. Receptors originate from a man in his thirties or forties in good health.

CDR3 nucleotide sequence: TGTGCCTGGAGTGTAGGGGACGTGATCGATGGCTACACCTTC. Protein: CAWSVGDVIDGYTF. The gene calls are TRBV30 and TRBJ1-2, with D maybe TRBD1 (5 bases). V lost 0 bases, J lost 6 bases, and 14 bases lay in between. This CDR3 is 14 amino acids long. Germline values: CDR1 GTSNPN, CDR2 SVGIG (reference sequence).

V gene TRBV2 combines with J gene TRBJ2-7, with D perhaps TRBD1 or TRBD2 (5 bases each). Per the germline V gene, CDR1 is SNHLY and CDR2 is FYNNEI. V lost 7 bases to trimming and J lost 3 bases, with 19 bases between them. CDR3 length equals 15 residues. CDR3 in amino acids: CASTFRDPSHYEQYF. CDR3 coding DNA: TGTGCCAGCACCTTCCGGGACCCAAGTCACTACGAGCAGTACTTC.

The genes are TRBV5-4 and TRBJ2-1; 9 nucleotides agree with TRBD2. The CDR3 has 16 residues. Germline CDR1 is SGHNT and CDR2 is YYREEE (reference sequence). The V gene end was trimmed by 4 bases and the J gene end by 4 bases; junction bases not matched to a gene: 9. The CDR3, as DNA: TGTGCCAGCAGCGCCGGACTAGCGAGACGATACAATGAGCAGTTCTTC. Its protein product is CASSAGLARRYNEQFF.

The genes are TRBV7-9 and TRBJ2-3; 7 nucleotides line up with TRBD2. The CDR3 is 17 amino acids. V lost 0 bases, J lost 1 base, and 7 bases stayed unmatched. Germline CDR1 and CDR2: SEHNR and FQNEAQ (reference sequence). CDR3: CASSLARASGRTDTQYF. DNA for the CDR3: TGTGCCAGCAGCTTAGCGAGGGCTAGCGGACGCACAGATACGCAGTATTTT.

The rearrangement links TRBV6-1 to TRBJ1-3; TRBD1 is a possible D gene (6 bases). The germline V gene has CDR1 MNHNS and CDR2 SASEGT. Trimming took off 0 bases at V and 2 bases at J, with 14 bases between the two ends. This CDR3 has 17 amino acids. The CDR3 is CASSEALRAGAGNTIYF. The CDR3 region has the DNA TGTGCCAGCAGTGAAGCGCTTCGAGCAGGGGCTGGAAACACCATATATTTT.